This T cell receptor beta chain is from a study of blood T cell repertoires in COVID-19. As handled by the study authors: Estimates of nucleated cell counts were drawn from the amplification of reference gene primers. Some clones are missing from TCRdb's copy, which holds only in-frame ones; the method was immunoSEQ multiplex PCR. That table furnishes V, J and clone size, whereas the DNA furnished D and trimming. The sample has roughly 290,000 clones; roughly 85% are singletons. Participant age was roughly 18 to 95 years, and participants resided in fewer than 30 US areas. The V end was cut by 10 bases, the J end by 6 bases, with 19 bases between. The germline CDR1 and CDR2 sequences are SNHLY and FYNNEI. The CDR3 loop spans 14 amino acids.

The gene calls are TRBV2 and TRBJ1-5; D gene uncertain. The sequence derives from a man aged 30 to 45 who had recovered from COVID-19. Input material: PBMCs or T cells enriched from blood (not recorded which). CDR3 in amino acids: CAIQPGREGQPQHF. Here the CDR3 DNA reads TGTGCCATCCAACCGGGGAGGGAGGGTCAGCCCCAGCATTTT.